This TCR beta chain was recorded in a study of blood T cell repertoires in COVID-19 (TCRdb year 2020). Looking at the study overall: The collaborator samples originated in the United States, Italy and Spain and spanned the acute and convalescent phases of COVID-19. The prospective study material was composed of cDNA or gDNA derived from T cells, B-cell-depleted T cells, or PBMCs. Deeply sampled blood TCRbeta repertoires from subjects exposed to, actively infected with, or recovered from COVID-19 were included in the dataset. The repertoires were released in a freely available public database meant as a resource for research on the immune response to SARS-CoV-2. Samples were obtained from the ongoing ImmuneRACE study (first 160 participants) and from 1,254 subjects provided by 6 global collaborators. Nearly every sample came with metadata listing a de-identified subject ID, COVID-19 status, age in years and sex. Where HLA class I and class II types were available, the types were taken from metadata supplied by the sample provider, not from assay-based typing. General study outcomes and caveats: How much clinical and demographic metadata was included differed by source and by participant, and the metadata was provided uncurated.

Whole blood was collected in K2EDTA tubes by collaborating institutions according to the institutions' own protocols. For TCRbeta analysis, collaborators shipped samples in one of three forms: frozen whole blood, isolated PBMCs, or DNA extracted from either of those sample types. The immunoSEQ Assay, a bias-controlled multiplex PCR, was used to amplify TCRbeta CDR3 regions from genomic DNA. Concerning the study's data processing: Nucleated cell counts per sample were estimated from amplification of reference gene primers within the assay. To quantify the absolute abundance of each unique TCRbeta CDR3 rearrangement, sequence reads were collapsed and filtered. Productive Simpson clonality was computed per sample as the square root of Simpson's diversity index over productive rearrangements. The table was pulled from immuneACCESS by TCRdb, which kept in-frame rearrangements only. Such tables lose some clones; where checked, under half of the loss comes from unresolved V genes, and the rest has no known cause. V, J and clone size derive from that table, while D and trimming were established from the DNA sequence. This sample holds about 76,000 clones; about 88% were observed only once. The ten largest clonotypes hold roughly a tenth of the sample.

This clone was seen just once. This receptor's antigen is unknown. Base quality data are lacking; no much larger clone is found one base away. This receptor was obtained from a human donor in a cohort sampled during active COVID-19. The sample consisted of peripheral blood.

The DNA sequence is given as TGTGCCAGCAGCCTAGGGCCACTAGCGGGAGGGTACGAGCAGTACTTC. Translated, this gives CASSLGPLAGGYEQYF. Rearrangement joined TRBV7-8 to TRBJ2-7, with 13 bases aligning to TRBD2. Germline trimming amounts to 5 bases on V and 4 bases on J, with 8 as the count of junction bases outside the gene matches. The CDR3 holds 16 amino acids from the cysteine to the phenylalanine. The retained sequence is limited to the CDR3, 48 bases, with the frame set at the first base. Based on the germline V gene, the CDR1 and CDR2 sequences are SGHVS and FQNEAQ.